This T cell receptor (beta chain) was sequenced during a study of PD-L1 blockade in urothelial cancer. General observations from the study: Pretreatment clonality of the blood TCR repertoire below the median was predictive of superior survival.

As regards this clone: Its antigen is unknown.

The V and J ends lost 0 bases and 7 bases respectively, with 13 bases between them. The CDR3 has 13 amino acids. Germline V CDR1 and CDR2: GTSNPN, SVGIG (reference sequence). Indicated time point: peripheral blood 6 weeks after treatment start. Spiked synthetic TCR analogs estimated absolute template abundance per PCR. Clones were sequenced by immunoSEQ multiplex PCR, and TCRdb holds only the in-frame ones, with some missing. The sample lists around 48,000 clones; approximately 83% were seen once. The source is a man aged 55-75 years with urothelial cancer. Specimen: PBMCs, collected around atezolizumab (anti-PD-L1) treatment. The chain uses TRBV30 and TRBJ2-7; D is perhaps TRBD2 (5 bases). The CDR3 loop reads CAWSVGLVGEQYF. The CDR3 DNA reads TGTGCCTGGAGTGTCGGACTCGTGGGGGAGCAGTACTTC.